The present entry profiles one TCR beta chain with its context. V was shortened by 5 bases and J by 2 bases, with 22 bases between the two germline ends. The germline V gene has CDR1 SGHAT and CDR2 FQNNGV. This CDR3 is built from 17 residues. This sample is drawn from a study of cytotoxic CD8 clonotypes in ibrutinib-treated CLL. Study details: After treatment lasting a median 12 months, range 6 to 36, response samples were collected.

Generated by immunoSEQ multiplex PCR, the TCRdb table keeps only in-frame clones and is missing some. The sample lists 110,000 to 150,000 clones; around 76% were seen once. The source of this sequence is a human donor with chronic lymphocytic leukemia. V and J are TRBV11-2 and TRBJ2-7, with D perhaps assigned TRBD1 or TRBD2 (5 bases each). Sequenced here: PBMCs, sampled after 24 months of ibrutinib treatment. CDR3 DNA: TGTGCCAGCAGCCTCAAGGCCGGGACCAAAATTCCCTACGAGCAGTACTTC. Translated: CASSLKAGTKIPYEQYF.